The TCR beta chain described here comes from a study of beta chain features in type 1 diabetes. Study in general: All samples yielded some 100,000,000 examined sorted cells. The study's findings and limits: PCR may have favored shorter templates equally in patients and controls. Reduced insertions and increased deletions marked VDJ junctions in type 1 diabetes patients. A moderate, significant TCRB CDR3 shortening appeared in type 1 diabetes across four CD4+ subsets. Relative to healthy donors, patients appeared to have naive, central memory and Treg TCRB repertoires that were more similar.

The CDR3 extends over 13 amino acids. The trim removed 5 bases at V and 3 bases at J, leaving 3 bases unmatched. Germline V CDR1 and CDR2: SGHVS, FNYEAQ. Comments on this clone: The antigen remains undetermined.

The whole isolated RNA underwent reverse transcription, so sequencing captured expressed TCRB transcripts. This table comes from immunoSEQ multiplex PCR, and its TCRdb copy is limited to in-frame clones, with some not included. The table has around 140,000 clones, approximately 13% seen once. The sequence was obtained from a man between 18 and 35 years old with type 1 diabetes. Sequencing was done on a sample of central memory CD4+ T cells from blood. The V gene is TRBV7-6, the J gene TRBJ1-1, with 7 bases matching TRBD1. CDR3 bases: TGTGCCAGCAGCCGACAGGGAGACACTGAAGCTTTCTTT. Protein: CASSRQGDTEAFF.